These 5 T cell receptor beta chains were sequenced from one sample in a study of T cells in Graves' hyperthyroidism and ophthalmopathy (dated by TCRdb to the late 2010s). Receptor amplification or capture employed multiplex PCR. The instrument was an Illumina HiSeq 2000. Amplification of TCR beta CDR3 regions was carried out from RNA transcripts. For the first round of RT-PCR on the TCR CDR3, the HTBI primer set was used together with the Qiagen OneStep RT-PCR kit. Starting from the raw public reads, TCRdb applied fastp trimming at Q25, assembled clones with MiXCR and retained in-frame beta chains. For every CDR3 protein sequence, its rows merge into one entry that carries the most common genes and DNA. In this sample the table shows 450,000 to 700,000 distinct CDR3 sequences, 35% to 55% of which occur a single time. The top ten constitute roughly 19% of the sample. Sequenced sample: peripheral blood or thyroid tissue (not recorded which). These TCRs come from an adult woman with Graves' disease, either hyperthyroidism or ophthalmopathy (not recorded which).

This clonotype was detected only a few times. J is TRBJ2-5 and V is TRBV7-3; weak D call: TRBD2 (6 bases). V was trimmed by 4 bases and J by 7 bases, leaving 10 bases between them. Germline V gives CDR1 SGHTA, CDR2 FQGTGA. The CDR3 is 12 amino acids. For the CDR3, the DNA is TGTGCCAGCAGCTACCTCGGGGGGACCCAGTACTTC. This codes for CASSYLGGTQYF.

Notes on this clonotype: Relative to the germline gene, one junction end is altered; a read error may explain this. This chain joins TRBV10-3 and TRBJ2-3; D perhaps matches TRBD2 (7 bases). The germline CDR1 and CDR2 sequences are ENHRY and SYGVKD. The CDR3 is 17 amino acids. The CDR3 here is CASSEPLGGGSADTQYF. The CDR3 DNA follows: TGTGCCAGCAGTGAACCTCTCGGGGGCGGGAGCGCAGATACGCAGTATTTT.

There are many counts of this clonotype. A read error may account for a junction end that differs from germline. V is TRBV7-7 and J is TRBJ1-1; D possibly corresponds to TRBD1 (5 bases). The germline gives CDR1 SSHAT, CDR2 FNYEAQ (reference sequence). The CDR3 is 14 residues long. CDR3: CASRDGAVNTEAFF. The CDR3 nucleotides are TGTGCTAGCAGGGACGGCGCCGTGAACACTGAAGCTTTCTTT.

V is TRBV10-3 and J is TRBJ2-7, with 12 bases that match TRBD2. The CDR3 is 15 amino acids. The V gene end was trimmed by 4 bases and the J gene end by 7 bases; junction bases not matched to a gene: 8. The germline V gene has CDR1 ENHRY and CDR2 SYGVKD. The CDR3 DNA reads TGTGCCATCAGTGCCTCTAGCGGGAGGGCGGGGGAGCAGTACTTC. Translating it yields CAISASSGRAGEQYF.

The V call is TRBV29-1, the J call TRBJ1-1; perhaps TRBD1 as D (6 bases). V gave up 1 base and J gave up 3 bases, with 24 bases separating them. In germline, CDR1 is SQVTM, CDR2 ANQGSEA. The CDR3 length is 18 residues. CDR3 nucleotide sequence: TGCAGCGTTGAAGTGGGGGCAGGCGGGAGGAGTTCGGACACTGAAGCTTTCTTT. Translated, it gives CSVEVGAGGRSSDTEAFF.